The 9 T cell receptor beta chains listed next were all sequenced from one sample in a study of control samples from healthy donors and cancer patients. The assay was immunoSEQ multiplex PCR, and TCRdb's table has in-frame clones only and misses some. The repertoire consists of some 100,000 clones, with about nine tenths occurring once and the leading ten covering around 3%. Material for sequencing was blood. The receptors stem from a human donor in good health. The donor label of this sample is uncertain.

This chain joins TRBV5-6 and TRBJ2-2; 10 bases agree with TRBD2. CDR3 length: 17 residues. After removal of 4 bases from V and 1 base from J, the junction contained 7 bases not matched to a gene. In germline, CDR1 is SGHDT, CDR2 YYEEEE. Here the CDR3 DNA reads TGTGCCAGCAGCGCACAAGGACTAGCGGTGAACACCGGGGAGCTGTTTTTT. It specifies CASSAQGLAVNTGELFF.

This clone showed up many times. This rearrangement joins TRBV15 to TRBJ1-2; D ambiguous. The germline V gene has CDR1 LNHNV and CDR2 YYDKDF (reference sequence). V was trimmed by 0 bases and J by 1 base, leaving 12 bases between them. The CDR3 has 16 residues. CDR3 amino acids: CATSRDIVNSNYGYTF. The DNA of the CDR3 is TGTGCCACCAGCAGAGATATCGTTAACAGTAACTATGGCTACACCTTC.

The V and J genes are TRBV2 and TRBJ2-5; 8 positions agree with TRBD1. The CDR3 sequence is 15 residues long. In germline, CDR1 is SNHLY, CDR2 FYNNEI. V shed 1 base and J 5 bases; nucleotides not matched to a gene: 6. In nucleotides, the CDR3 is TGTGCCAGCAGTGAAGACAGGGGGTCTAGGGAGACCCAGTACTTC. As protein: CASSEDRGSRETQYF.

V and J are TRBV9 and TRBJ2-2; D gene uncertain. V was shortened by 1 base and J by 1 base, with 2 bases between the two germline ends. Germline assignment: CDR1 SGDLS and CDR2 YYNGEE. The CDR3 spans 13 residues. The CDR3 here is CASSVWNTGELFF. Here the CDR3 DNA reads TGTGCCAGCAGCGTATGGAACACCGGGGAGCTGTTTTTT. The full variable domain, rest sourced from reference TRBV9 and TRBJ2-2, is DSGVTQTPKHLITATGQRVTLRCSPRSGDLSVYWYQQSLDQGLQFLIQYYNGEERAKGNILERFSAQQFPDLHSELNLSSLELGDSALYFCASSVWNTGELFFGEGSRLTVL.

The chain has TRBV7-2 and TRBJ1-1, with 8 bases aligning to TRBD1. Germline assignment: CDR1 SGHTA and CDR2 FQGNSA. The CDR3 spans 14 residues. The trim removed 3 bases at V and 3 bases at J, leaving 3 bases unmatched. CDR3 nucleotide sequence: TGTGCCAGCAGCTTCGACAGGGGTTACACTGAAGCTTTCTTT. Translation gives CASSFDRGYTEAFF.

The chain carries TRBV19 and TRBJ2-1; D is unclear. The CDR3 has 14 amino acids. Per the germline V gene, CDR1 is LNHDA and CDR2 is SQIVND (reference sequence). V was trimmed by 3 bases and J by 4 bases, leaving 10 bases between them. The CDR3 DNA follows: TGTGCCAGTAGTATGGTTGGAGAGTACAATGAGCAGTTCTTC. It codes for CASSMVGEYNEQFF.

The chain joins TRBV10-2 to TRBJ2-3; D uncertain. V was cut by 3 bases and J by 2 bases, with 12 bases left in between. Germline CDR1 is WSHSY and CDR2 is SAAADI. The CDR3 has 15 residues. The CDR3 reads CASSEPAQFTDTQYF. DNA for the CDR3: TGCGCCAGCAGTGAACCAGCGCAATTCACAGATACGCAGTATTTT.

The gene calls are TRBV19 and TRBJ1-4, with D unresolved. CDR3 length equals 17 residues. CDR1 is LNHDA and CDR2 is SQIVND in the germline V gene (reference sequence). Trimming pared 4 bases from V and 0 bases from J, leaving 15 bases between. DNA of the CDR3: TGTGCCAGTAGTAAAGGTGGCGGAAGTGCAACTAATGAAAAACTGTTTTTT. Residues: CASSKGGGSATNEKLFF.

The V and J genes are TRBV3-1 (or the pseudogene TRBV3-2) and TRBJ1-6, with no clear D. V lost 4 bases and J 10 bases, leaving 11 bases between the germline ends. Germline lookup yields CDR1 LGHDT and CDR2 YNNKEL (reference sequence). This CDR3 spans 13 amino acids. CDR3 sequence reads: CASSPDGRSPLHF. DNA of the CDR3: TGTGCCAGCAGCCCTGATGGGAGGTCACCCCTCCACTTT.